This T cell receptor beta chain is drawn from a study of read filtering for tumor transcriptome and immune sequencing. On the study more broadly: Among patients, some 17 were male and around 13 female, aged about 45 to 85 (mean approximately 60). After DNase treatment, RNA was made into whole-transcriptome libraries.

From about 0.4 ug of RNA, a library with molecular barcoded alpha/delta and beta/gamma adaptors was made. TCRdb reprocessed the reads with MiXCR, giving one entry per CDR3 protein. The sample records under 50,000 distinct CDR3 sequences, roughly 15% being singletons. In its sample, this clonotype ranks as medium-sized. V was pared by 5 bases and J by 9 bases, with 11 bases of the junction left unmatched. The V gene's germline CDR1 is SQVTM and CDR2 ANQGSEA. This CDR3 spans 16 amino acids. The clonotype comes from a donor at least 40 years old with multiple myeloma. J is TRBJ2-1 and V is TRBV29-1, with TRBD2 matching over 15 bases. The sequencing input was a population of CD138-negative cells sorted from bone marrow. The CDR3 protein is CSVSSFSGLAGGEQFF. CDR3 nucleotide sequence: TGCAGCGTTTCCTCTTTCTCGGGACTAGCGGGAGGTGAGCAGTTCTTC.